This is a list of T cell receptor beta chains from one sample in a study of identical twins. MiXCR was run by TCRdb on the 5' RACE reads, yielding one entry per CDR3 protein. The data show 1.5 million or so distinct CDR3 sequences, with 25% to 35% seen just once and 0.25% to 0.3% held by the top ten. The sequenced material came from cord blood. All receptors derive from a newborn girl in good health. Each CDR3 is given with its conserved first and last residue. Each record gives: CDR3 length, J gene, D gene, V gene, clone size, CDR3 DNA, CDR3 protein. A D gene is named only where the DNA matches it firmly. A clone size is listed for some rows: how often the clone was seen (once, few, many), or a class if it is expanded.

16,TRBJ2-1,TRBD2,TRBV3-1,NA,TGTGCCAGCAGCCCCGGACTAGCGGGGGCTAGTAATGAGCAGTTCTTC,CASSPGLAGASNEQFF
14,TRBJ1-6,NA,TRBV3-1,few,TGTGCCAGCAGCCAAGATCGGGCTAATTCACCCCTCCACTTT,CASSQDRANSPLHF
15,TRBJ2-3,TRBD2,TRBV9,NA,TGTGCCAGCAGCGTAGCGGCGGGAGTGACAGATACGCAGTATTTT,CASSVAAGVTDTQYF
17,TRBJ2-1,TRBD2,TRBV5-4,NA,TGTGCCAGCAGCTTGTCGATACTAGCGGGAGACCCCAATGAGCAGTTCTTC,CASSLSILAGDPNEQFF
14,TRBJ1-1,NA,TRBV2,NA,TGTGCCGGCAGTGATTACAGTGGGGGCACTGAAGCTTTCTTT,CAGSDYSGGTEAFF
15,TRBJ1-1,TRBD1,TRBV6-6,NA,TGTGCCAGCAGTCCCGGGACAGTGGTTCGCACTGAAGCTTTCTTT,CASSPGTVVRTEAFF
13,TRBJ2-2,NA,TRBV12-3/TRBV12-4,many,TGCGCCAGCAGCTTAAAAGGCACCGGGGAGCTGTTTTTT,CASSLKGTGELFF
13,TRBJ1-2,TRBD1,TRBV29-1,many,TGCAGCGTTCAGGGGGGGGACAACTATGGCTACACCTTC,CSVQGGDNYGYTF
15,TRBJ2-7,NA,TRBV13,NA,TGTGCCAGCAGCCCCAAGTCGTCCACCTCCTACGAGCAGTACTTC,CASSPKSSTSYEQYF
12,TRBJ1-2,NA,TRBV12-3/TRBV12-4,NA,TGTGCCAGCAGTTTATGGCAGTATGGCTACACCTTC,CASSLWQYGYTF
13,TRBJ2-3,NA,TRBV29-1,many,TGCAGCGTGTTCCGGGACAGCACAGATACGCAGTATTTT,CSVFRDSTDTQYF